The next 2 T cell receptor beta chains were all read from a single sample in a study of T-cell reconstitution after alpha-beta-depleted transplantation in children. Unique molecular identifiers were incorporated during preparation of the TCRbeta library. MiXCR, applied by TCRdb to the PCR reads, yields one record per CDR3 protein. The table shows approximately 83,000 distinct CDR3 sequences, with 7% to 9% occurring only once. The source was PBMCs from the stem cell graft donor, collected from the stem cell graft. Receptors originate from a human donor who donated a stem cell graft to a child with congenital amegakaryocytic thrombocytopenia.

This clonotype was recorded at least ten times. V and J are TRBV29-1 and TRBJ2-7; 7 bases map to TRBD1. After removal of 5 bases from V and 2 bases from J, the junction contained 3 bases not matched to a gene. Germline V gives CDR1 SQVTM, CDR2 ANQGSEA. The CDR3 totals 12 residues. CDR3 region: CSVWDRAYEQYF. CDR3 in DNA: TGCAGCGTTTGGGACAGAGCCTACGAGCAGTACTTC.

This clonotype occurred many times. This chain joins TRBV6-5 and TRBJ1-2; TRBD1 aligns across 7 bases. Germline V gene lookup returns CDR1 MNHEY and CDR2 SVGAGI. The CDR3 is 14 amino acids. Germline trimming cut 6 bases from V and 2 bases from J; bases unmatched to any gene: 6. The chain's CDR3 is CASSLQGRNYGYTF. The DNA of the CDR3 is TGTGCCAGCAGCCTACAGGGGAGAAACTATGGCTACACCTTC.